Below, 27 T cell receptor beta chains from the same sample are listed, as sequenced in a study of cytomegalovirus exposure and HLA in healthy donors. Use of 60 Vbeta and 13 Jbeta primers characterized the PCR. Measured with immunoSEQ multiplex PCR; TCRdb has only the in-frame clones, and not every one. The sample holds more than 85,000 clones, approximately 14% seen once. The sequenced sample consisted of PBMCs. Source of these receptors: a female donor in good health and CMV-seronegative.

In its sample, this clone was seen a few times. This chain connects TRBV5-1 to TRBJ1-2; 8 bases align to TRBD1. The CDR3 length is 12 residues. Germline V lookup: CDR1 SGHRS, CDR2 YFSETQ. With 4 bases clipped from V and 6 bases from J, the junction kept 2 bases outside the gene matches. As DNA, the CDR3 is TGCGCCAGCAGCACGACAGGGGATGGCTACACCTTC. This gives the protein CASSTTGDGYTF.

The gene calls are TRBV2 and TRBJ2-5; 7 bases fit TRBD1. V lost 4 bases to trimming and J lost 4 bases; unmatched junction nucleotides: 6. The length of the CDR3 is 14 residues. Per germline, CDR1 SNHLY and CDR2 FYNNEI. CDR3 sequence reads: CASSVPGGLETQYF. Written as DNA, the CDR3 is TGTGCCAGCAGTGTTCCAGGGGGTTTAGAGACCCAGTACTTC.

This chain links TRBV29-1 with TRBJ2-1; D uncertain. V was pared by 5 bases and J by 2 bases, with 10 bases between. The V gene's germline CDR1 is SQVTM and CDR2 ANQGSEA. CDR3 length: 13 amino acids. CDR3 region: CSVFLDTYNEQFF. The CDR3 nucleotides read TGCAGCGTTTTTTTAGACACCTACAATGAGCAGTTCTTC.

In its sample, this clone was seen a few times. The chain has TRBV11-2 and TRBJ1-1; 9 bases line up with TRBD1. Germline V CDR1 and CDR2: SGHAT, FQNNGV. Losses at the gene ends were 5 bases for V and 0 bases for J; bases not matched to a gene: 4. The CDR3 runs 15 residues. CDR3 sequence (DNA): TGTGCCAGCAGCACCCGGACAGGGGTGAACACTGAAGCTTTCTTT. Its translation: CASSTRTGVNTEAFF.

This chain's CDR3 is CAISEGGVGDTEAFF. For the CDR3, the DNA is TGTGCCATCAGTGAGGGAGGGGTCGGGGACACTGAAGCTTTCTTT. The chain carries TRBV10-3 and TRBJ1-1, with a weak D call TRBD1 (5 bases). Germline CDR1 ENHRY, CDR2 SYGVKD. Between the trimmed V and J ends, which lost 2 bases and 3 bases, there was a span of 13 bases. This CDR3 is 15 amino acids long.

The chain has TRBV5-1 and TRBJ2-5; 12 bases are shared with TRBD1. This CDR3 region has 16 residues. Germline CDR1 SGHRS, CDR2 YFSETQ. The junction had 6 bases not matched to a gene; V was cut back by 2 bases and J by 4 bases. The CDR3, as DNA: TGCGCCAGCAGCTTAGCGGGACAGGGGGCAGGAGAGACCCAGTACTTC. As protein: CASSLAGQGAGETQYF.

In regard to this clone: This sample also contains other DNA sequences that code for the same CDR3. The rearrangement joins TRBV5-6 to TRBJ2-7; 8 nucleotides agree with TRBD2. CDR3 length: 15 residues. Per germline, CDR1 SGHDT and CDR2 YYEEEE. The junction had 7 bases not matched to a gene; V was cut back by 3 bases and J by 2 bases. In DNA form, the CDR3 reads TGTGCCAGCAGCTCGGGACTAGTAGGTACCTACGAGCAGTACTTC. Its protein is CASSSGLVGTYEQYF.

This chain connects TRBV11-3 to TRBJ2-7; TRBD2 might be the D (6 bases). V lost 1 base and J lost 1, with 11 bases in between. Germline values: CDR1 SGHNT, CDR2 YENEEA. The CDR3 extends over 15 amino acids. Written as DNA, the CDR3 is TGTGCCAGCAGCTTAGGAGGAGGGAATTCCTACGAGCAGTACTTC. It specifies CASSLGGGNSYEQYF.

For this clone: The germline gene is not matched at one end of the junction; a read error may be the cause. This chain connects TRBV11-2 to TRBJ2-7; 9 positions agree with TRBD1. Germline V gives CDR1 SGHAT, CDR2 FQNNGV. This CDR3 is 16 amino acids long. CDR3 sequence: CASSQEPGQGSHEQYF. The CDR3 nucleotides are TGTGCCAGCAGCCAGGAACCGGGACAGGGCTCCCACGAGCAGTACTTC.

This clone was counted only a few times. This rearrangement joins TRBV4-3 to TRBJ1-3, with D possibly matching TRBD1 (6 bases). The CDR3 runs 16 residues. Germline CDR1 LGHNA, CDR2 YSLEER. Trimming pared 0 bases from V and 3 bases from J, leaving 12 bases between. The CDR3 coding sequence is TGCGCCAGCAGCCAAGATCTGGGGACATTTGGAAACACCATATATTTT. Protein product: CASSQDLGTFGNTIYF.

As for this clone: Other DNA sequences in the sample encode the same CDR3. The chain combines TRBV28 with TRBJ1-2; tentatively, D is TRBD1 (6 bases). Germline lookup yields CDR1 MDHEN and CDR2 SYDVKM. The CDR3 loop spans 12 amino acids. The ends were cut back, 5 bases at V and 2 bases at J, with 6 bases in the middle. CDR3 in amino acids: CASSQGNYGYTF. The CDR3 nucleotides read TGTGCCAGCAGTCAGGGGAACTATGGCTACACCTTC.

The chain carries TRBV5-1 and TRBJ2-2; 8 nucleotides align to TRBD1. Germline CDR1 is SGHRS and CDR2 is YFSETQ. The trim removed 0 bases at V and 4 bases at J, leaving 11 bases unmatched. The CDR3 has 18 amino acids. This CDR3 reads CASSLGLQGVGPTGELFF. Written as DNA, the CDR3 is TGCGCCAGCAGCTTGGGCCTACAGGGGGTAGGTCCCACCGGGGAGCTGTTTTTT.

Only a few counts were recorded for this clone. The CDR3 sequence: CASSSTAANEKLFF. CDR3 coding DNA: TGTGCCAGCAGTTCGACAGCCGCTAATGAAAAACTGTTTTTT. The rearrangement uses TRBV6-5 and TRBJ1-4, with D possibly matching TRBD1 (5 bases). CDR3 length: 14 amino acids. Germline V lookup: CDR1 MNHEY, CDR2 SVGAGI. V was pared by 4 bases and J by 3 bases, with 9 bases between.

This clone has more than one count but fewer than ten. The chain links TRBV1 to TRBJ2-5; the D call in the table, TRBD2, was not verified against the DNA. TRBV1 constitutes a pseudogene. The CDR3 runs 18 residues. CDR3 loop: CTSSQAPSGRRGKETQYF. CDR3 sequence (DNA): TGCACCAGCAGCCAAGCCCCTAGCGGGAGGAGAGGGAAAGAGACCCAGTACTTC.

The V and J genes are TRBV4-1 and TRBJ2-2, with 9 nucleotides matching TRBD1. Germline V lookup: CDR1 MGHRA, CDR2 YSYEKL. After removal of 4 bases from V and 5 bases from J, the junction contained 2 bases not matched to a gene. The CDR3 spans 14 residues. The CDR3 bases are TGCGCCAGCAGCCTGACAGGGGGAACCGGGGAGCTGTTTTTT. This sequence encodes CASSLTGGTGELFF.

This clone was found a few times. This chain uses TRBV28 with TRBJ2-3, with D possibly TRBD1 on 6 matching bases. This CDR3 comprises 15 residues. Germline-derived CDR1 and CDR2 are MDHEN and SYDVKM. V shed 4 bases and J shed 1 base, with 12 bases lying between them. DNA of the CDR3: TGTGCCAGCAGTTCAGGGGCCCTTGGCACAGATACGCAGTATTTT. Translated: CASSSGALGTDTQYF.

The V and J genes are TRBV6-1 and TRBJ1-3; D might be TRBD1 (5 bases). Germline lookup yields CDR1 MNHNS and CDR2 SASEGT. Trimming shortened V by 4 bases and J by 4 bases, and 11 bases separated the two germline ends. The CDR3 has 14 residues. CDR3 residues: CASSAGHSGNTIYF. In nucleotides, the CDR3 is TGTGCCAGCAGTGCTGGACATTCAGGAAACACCATATATTTT.

This clone was picked up a small number of times. V usage is TRBV18 and J usage is TRBJ2-7; tentative D call: TRBD2 (6 bases). Germline-derived CDR1 and CDR2 are KGHSH and LQKENI. The V end lost 4 bases, the J end lost 2 bases, and 15 bases lay between the germline ends. The CDR3 has 15 residues. The CDR3 region has the DNA TGTGCCAGCTCACGAGGGAGGCCGAACGCCTACGAGCAGTACTTC. Its protein product is CASSRGRPNAYEQYF. The full variable domain, rest sourced from reference TRBV18 and TRBJ2-7, is NAGVMQNPRHLVRRRGQEARLRCSPMKGHSHVYWYRQLPEEGLKFMVYLQKENIIDESGMPKERFSAEFPKEGPSILRIQQVVRGDSAAYFCASSRGRPNAYEQYFGPGTRLTVT.

This chain links TRBV18 with TRBJ2-7; maybe TRBD2 (6 bases). The CDR3 runs to 15 residues. Deletions cut 6 bases from V and 3 bases from J, with 18 bases between. In germline, CDR1 is KGHSH, CDR2 LQKENI. The CDR3 reads CASSRDFGGSYEQYF. For the CDR3, the DNA is TGTGCCAGCTCCCGGGATTTCGGGGGTAGCTACGAGCAGTACTTC.

The chain recombines TRBV19 with TRBJ1-5, with D possibly matching TRBD1 (5 bases). CDR1 and CDR2 from the germline V gene are LNHDA and SQIVND (reference sequence). There are 13 residues in the CDR3. V lost 4 bases and J 5 bases, leaving 9 bases between the germline ends. The CDR3 nucleotides read TGTGCCAGTAGTACCGGGGGGTATCAGCCCCAGCATTTT. Protein: CASSTGGYQPQHF.

This clone occurred a few times. V usage is TRBV2 and J usage is TRBJ1-1; D is possibly TRBD1 (5 bases). V was shortened by 0 bases and J by 3 bases, with 8 bases between the two germline ends. The CDR3 runs 14 residues. CDR1 and CDR2 from the germline V gene are SNHLY and FYNNEI. The CDR3 sequence is CASSEAGEDTEAFF. The CDR3 bases are TGTGCCAGCAGTGAAGCGGGGGAGGACACTGAAGCTTTCTTT.

The chain joins TRBV14 to TRBJ2-7; D not certain. CDR1 and CDR2 from the germline V gene are SGHDN and FVKESK. The CDR3 has 11 residues. Trimming stripped 1 base from V and 10 bases from J, with 8 bases between. The CDR3 nucleotides read TGTGCCAGCAGCCAAGGTCTACCCCAGTACTTC. Residues: CASSQGLPQYF.

The gene calls are TRBV25-1 and TRBJ1-1, with D unresolved. The V end lost 0 bases, the J end lost 4 bases, and 21 bases lay between the germline ends. Germline values: CDR1 MGHDK, CDR2 SYGVNS. The CDR3 has 18 amino acids. As DNA, the CDR3 is TGTGCCAGCAGTGAATATGGGCAGGTCGGTGCGTTGGGCACTGAAGCTTTCTTT. As protein: CASSEYGQVGALGTEAFF.

The chain combines TRBV5-8 with TRBJ2-7, with 8 bases identical to TRBD1. The V gene end was trimmed by 3 bases and the J gene end by 2 bases; junction bases not matched to a gene: 4. There are 14 residues in the CDR3. CDR1 and CDR2 from the germline V gene are SGHTS and YDEGEE. Written as DNA, the CDR3 is TGTGCCAGCAGCTCACAGGGGGGAGCCTACGAGCAGTACTTC. This encodes CASSSQGGAYEQYF.

The chain is built from TRBV4-2 and TRBJ2-6, with TRBD1 matching 12 bases. This CDR3 region has 18 residues. J was trimmed by 2 bases and V by 2 bases; bases with no gene match: 4. The germline CDR1 and CDR2 sequences are LGHNA and YNFKEQ. The CDR3 coding sequence is TGTGCCAGCAGCCAATCCGGGACAGGGGGCGCTGGGGCCAACGTCCTGACTTTC. Translated, it gives CASSQSGTGGAGANVLTF.

In this sample, this clone turned up a few times. This chain links TRBV12-5 with TRBJ2-3, with D maybe TRBD1 (6 bases). CDR1 is LGHNT and CDR2 is FRNRAP in the germline V gene. There are 15 residues in the CDR3. The V end lost 6 bases, the J end lost 2 bases, and 15 bases lay between the germline ends. The CDR3 protein is CASGLGQTYTDTQYF. CDR3 in DNA: TGTGCTAGTGGCCTCGGACAGACGTACACAGATACGCAGTATTTT.

This clone was seen only a few times. The chain uses TRBV6-1 and TRBJ2-3; tentative D call: TRBD1 (5 bases). In germline, CDR1 is MNHNS, CDR2 SASEGT. The CDR3 is made up of 13 amino acids. V was trimmed by 6 bases and J by 1 base, leaving 8 bases between them. The CDR3 spells CASRIGGTDTQYF. Written as DNA, the CDR3 is TGTGCCAGCAGGATAGGGGGCACAGATACGCAGTATTTT.